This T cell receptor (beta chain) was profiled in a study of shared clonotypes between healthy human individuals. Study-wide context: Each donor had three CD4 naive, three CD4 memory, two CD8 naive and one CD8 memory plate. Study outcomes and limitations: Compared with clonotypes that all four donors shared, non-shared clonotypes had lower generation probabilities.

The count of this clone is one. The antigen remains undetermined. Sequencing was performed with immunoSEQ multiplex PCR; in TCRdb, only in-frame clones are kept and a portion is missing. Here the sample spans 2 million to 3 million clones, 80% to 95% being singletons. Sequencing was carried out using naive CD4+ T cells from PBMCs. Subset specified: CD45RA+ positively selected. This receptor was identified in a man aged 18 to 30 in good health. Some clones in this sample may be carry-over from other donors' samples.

The CDR3 is CASSVGGGSNEQFF. Written as DNA, the CDR3 is TGTGCCAGCAGTGTGGGGGGGGGTAGCAATGAGCAGTTCTTC. The chain employs TRBV6-5 and TRBJ2-1, with 7 bases lining up with TRBD2. The CDR3 has 14 amino acids. The germline V gene has CDR1 MNHEY and CDR2 SVGAGI. V was pared by 5 bases and J by 6 bases, with 7 bases of the junction left unmatched.